The 28 T cell receptor beta chains below come from one sample, sequenced in a study of blood T cell repertoires in COVID-19. Clones were read by immunoSEQ multiplex PCR, and TCRdb kept only the in-frame ones, dropping some. The sample records about 52,000 clones, about nine tenths being singletons. The sample was peripheral blood. Source of these receptors: a man older than 75 with active or convalescent COVID-19.

This chain connects TRBV18 to TRBJ1-1, with D unclear. Trimming cost V 1 base and J 3 bases, with 6 bases left between them. The germline V gene has CDR1 KGHSH and CDR2 LQKENI. The CDR3 covers 13 residues. The CDR3 DNA is TGTGCCAGCTCACCACTAGGAGACACTGAAGCTTTCTTT. It codes for CASSPLGDTEAFF.

V usage is TRBV19 and J usage is TRBJ1-2, with D hard to call. Trimming pared 8 bases from V and 8 bases from J, leaving 18 bases between. The V gene's germline CDR1 is LNHDA and CDR2 SQIVND (reference sequence). The CDR3 consists of 13 residues. The chain's CDR3 is CASSYRKGEGYTF. DNA for the CDR3: TGTGCCAGTTCCTACCGGAAGGGAGAAGGCTACACCTTC. The full variable domain, rest sourced from reference TRBV19 and TRBJ1-2, is DGGITQSPKYLFRKEGQNVTLSCEQNLNHDAMYWYRQDPGQGLRLIYYSQIVNDFQKGDIAEGYSVSREKKESFPLTVTSAQKNPTAFYLCASSYRKGEGYTFGSGTRLTVV.

The rearrangement joins TRBV19 to TRBJ1-5, with D perhaps matching TRBD1 (5 bases). This CDR3 has 18 residues. Trimming stripped 3 bases from V and 0 bases from J, with 18 bases between. Germline values: CDR1 LNHDA, CDR2 SQIVND (reference sequence). The CDR3 is CASSIRVSYLGSNQPQHF. DNA of the CDR3: TGTGCCAGTAGTATCAGGGTTTCCTATTTAGGTAGCAATCAGCCCCAGCATTTT.

The J gene is TRBJ2-3, the V gene TRBV6-5, with 7 nucleotides matching TRBD1. Unmatched junction bases numbered 6, after V lost 5 bases and J lost 4 bases. Germline V gene data show CDR1 as MNHEY and CDR2 as SVGAGI. This CDR3 comprises 14 residues. The CDR3 nucleotides read TGTGCCAGCAGTCCTAACAGGGGTGCAGATACGCAGTATTTT. It specifies CASSPNRGADTQYF.

This sequence joins TRBV11-2 and TRBJ2-7, with 8 bases matching TRBD2. CDR1 SGHAT and CDR2 FQNNGV come from the germline V gene. The CDR3 extends over 14 amino acids. Unmatched junction bases numbered 4, after V lost 4 bases and J lost 2 bases. The CDR3 loop is CASSSTSGPYEQYF. In DNA, the CDR3 is TGTGCCAGCAGCTCCACTAGCGGCCCCTACGAGCAGTACTTC.

The rearrangement uses TRBV24-1 and TRBJ2-4; 8 bases are a match to TRBD1. V lost 3 bases, J lost 1 base, and 4 bases stayed unmatched. The CDR3 covers 16 residues. Germline V gene lookup returns CDR1 KGHDR and CDR2 SFDVKD. The CDR3: CATSDVRQGAKNIQYF. CDR3 DNA sequence: TGTGCCACCAGTGATGTAAGACAGGGGGCCAAAAACATTCAGTACTTC.

There are a few counts of this clone. The V gene is TRBV18, the J gene TRBJ2-7, with a tentative D call TRBD1 (7 bases). Germline V gives CDR1 KGHSH, CDR2 LQKENI. Trimming took off 3 bases at V and 2 bases at J, with 14 bases between the two ends. The CDR3 has 15 amino acids. This CDR3 is CASSPVGRGAYEQYF. CDR3 nucleotide sequence: TGTGCCAGCTCACCTGTCGGCAGGGGGGCCTACGAGCAGTACTTC.

The gene calls are TRBV28 and TRBJ2-4, with TRBD1 as a possible D gene (5 bases). V lost 7 bases to trimming and J lost 0 bases, with 22 bases between them. The germline gives CDR1 MDHEN, CDR2 SYDVKM. This CDR3 has 18 amino acids. CDR3 sequence: CASTPFGLQGLAKNIQYF. The CDR3 DNA is TGTGCCAGCACCCCCTTTGGGCTTCAGGGTCTAGCCAAAAACATTCAGTACTTC.

The chain uses TRBV7-2 and TRBJ2-7; 15 positions match TRBD2. V shed 0 bases, J shed 5 bases, and the junction held 8 bases outside the gene matches. The CDR3 is made up of 18 amino acids. Germline CDR1 is SGHTA and CDR2 is FQGNSA. The CDR3 protein is CASSLAPGLAGGPNEQYF. DNA for the CDR3: TGTGCCAGCAGCTTAGCCCCGGGACTAGCGGGGGGTCCCAACGAGCAGTACTTC.

This clone has a handful of counts. The V and J genes are TRBV30 and TRBJ2-1, with D unclear. The V and J ends lost 0 bases and 6 bases respectively, with 12 bases between them. The CDR3 contains 14 residues. Germline V lookup: CDR1 GTSNPN, CDR2 SVGIG (reference sequence). The chain's CDR3 is CAWSVHPQTNEQFF. CDR3 nucleotides: TGTGCCTGGAGTGTACATCCACAAACCAATGAGCAGTTCTTC.

The chain combines TRBV27 with TRBJ2-3, with 7 bases aligning to TRBD2. The CDR3 spans 17 residues. With 4 bases clipped from V and 7 bases from J, the junction kept 17 bases outside the gene matches. The germline V gene encodes CDR1 MNHEY and CDR2 SMNVEV (reference sequence). CDR3 sequence reads: CASSSPLSERGAYTQYF. In DNA form, the CDR3 reads TGTGCCAGCAGTTCCCCCTTGTCTGAGCGGGGAGCCTATACGCAGTATTTT.

CDR3 DNA sequence: TGTGCCAGCAGTTACTCTGTAGCGGGGGGGCTCAAGCAGTTCTTC. Translating it yields CASSYSVAGGLKQFF. This chain joins TRBV6-5 and TRBJ2-1; 11 bases match TRBD2. There are 15 residues in the CDR3. J was trimmed by 11 bases and V by 0 bases; bases with no gene match: 6. Germline V lookup: CDR1 MNHEY, CDR2 SVGAGI.

The V and J genes are TRBV28 and TRBJ2-1; TRBD1 agrees at 10 bases. The ends lost 2 bases at V and 8 bases at J; junction bases unmatched: 12. The CDR3 loop spans 17 amino acids. Germline V lookup: CDR1 MDHEN, CDR2 SYDVKM. CDR3 in amino acids: CASSLNRWDRGMYEQFF. The DNA for the CDR3 is TGTGCCAGCAGTTTAAATAGATGGGACAGGGGTATGTATGAGCAGTTCTTC.

The V gene is TRBV18, the J gene TRBJ1-4; tentative D call: TRBD1 (6 bases). Germline V gene sequence: CDR1 KGHSH, CDR2 LQKENI. Trimming shortened V by 3 bases and J by 5 bases, and 10 bases separated the two germline ends. The CDR3 is 14 amino acids. CDR3 residues: CASSPDSLNEKLFF. In nucleotides, the CDR3 is TGTGCCAGCTCACCGGACAGCCTAAATGAAAAACTGTTTTTT.

V gene TRBV3-1 (or the pseudogene TRBV3-2) combines with J gene TRBJ2-5; TRBD1 agrees at 7 bases. The germline V gene encodes CDR1 LGHDT and CDR2 YNNKEL (reference sequence). The CDR3 is made up of 14 amino acids. V shed 4 bases, J shed 5 bases, and the junction held 7 bases outside the gene matches. The CDR3 sequence is CASSLSQGVETQYF. In DNA, the CDR3 is TGTGCCAGCAGCCTAAGCCAGGGGGTCGAGACCCAGTACTTC.

V usage is TRBV18 and J usage is TRBJ2-3; 7 bases fit TRBD1. In germline, CDR1 is KGHSH, CDR2 LQKENI. The CDR3 sequence is 18 residues long. V shed 3 bases and J 1 base; nucleotides not matched to a gene: 13. CDR3 region: CASSPPWFDRARTDTQYF. Written as DNA, the CDR3 is TGTGCCAGCTCACCGCCCTGGTTCGACAGGGCCCGCACAGATACGCAGTATTTT. Together with reference TRBV18 and TRBJ2-3, the CDR3 gives the full variable domain: NAGVMQNPRHLVRRRGQEARLRCSPMKGHSHVYWYRQLPEEGLKFMVYLQKENIIDESGMPKERFSAEFPKEGPSILRIQQVVRGDSAAYFCASSPPWFDRARTDTQYFGPGTRLTVL.

The chain recombines TRBV12-3 or TRBV12-4 with TRBJ2-4; 7 bases are shared with TRBD1. This CDR3 contains 13 residues. Trimming removed 6 bases from V and 8 bases from J; junction bases left unmatched: 7. The chain's CDR3 is CASRRDQGDIQYF. The CDR3 nucleotides are TGTGCCAGCAGGAGGGACCAGGGGGACATTCAGTACTTC.

The V call is TRBV11-2, the J call TRBJ2-7, with 8 bases aligning to TRBD2. The CDR3 contains 15 residues. Germline V gives CDR1 SGHAT, CDR2 FQNNGV. J gave up 6 bases and V 1 base, and 8 bases lay outside the gene matches. The CDR3 nucleotides read TGTGCCAGCAGCTTAGGGACTAGCATCCATGGCGAGCAGTACTTC. This gives the protein CASSLGTSIHGEQYF.

CDR3 sequence (DNA): TGCGCCAGCACCCAGGGGGGGACAGGGGTGGCAGATACGCAGTATTTT. This gives the protein CASTQGGTGVADTQYF. The chain is built from TRBV5-1 and TRBJ2-3, with 10 bases identical to TRBD1. Per the germline V gene, CDR1 is SGHRS and CDR2 is YFSETQ. J lost 4 bases, V lost 6 bases, and 11 bases had no gene match. The CDR3 sequence is 16 residues long.

J is TRBJ2-1 and V is TRBV27, with D tentatively TRBD2 (6 bases). Trimming cost V 6 bases and J 1 base, with 13 bases left between them. CDR1 and CDR2 (germline): MNHEY, SMNVEV (reference sequence). The CDR3 is 15 residues long. Here the CDR3 DNA reads TGTGCCAGCAGGGCCTGGAGCGGGTCCTACAATGAGCAGTTCTTC. Protein sequence: CASRAWSGSYNEQFF.

The chain couples TRBV9 to TRBJ2-1; weak D call: TRBD1 (6 bases). Germline V gene data show CDR1 as SGDLS and CDR2 as YYNGEE. The CDR3 has 14 amino acids. V was shortened by 0 bases and J by 5 bases, with 9 bases between the two germline ends. The CDR3 bases are TGTGCCAGCAGCGTAGTAACAGGGAACAATGAGCAGTTCTTC. Protein product: CASSVVTGNNEQFF.

The chain carries TRBV9 and TRBJ1-3; tentatively, D is TRBD1 (6 bases). The CDR3 length is 15 residues. V was clipped by 4 bases and J by 4 bases, with 15 bases between them. The V gene's germline CDR1 is SGDLS and CDR2 YYNGEE. The CDR3 region has the DNA TGTGCCAGCAGCAACTGGGGGCCAGGGGGAAACACCATATATTTT. It specifies CASSNWGPGGNTIYF.

This clone was seen a single time. The J gene is TRBJ1-4, the V gene TRBV7-9; a weak D match, TRBD1 (6 bases). Germline V CDR1 and CDR2: SEHNR, FQNEAQ (reference sequence). The CDR3 runs to 14 residues. V gave up 6 bases and J gave up 2 bases, with 10 bases separating them. The CDR3 spells CASSFTGTNEKLFF. CDR3 nucleotides: TGTGCCAGCAGTTTCACAGGGACTAATGAAAAACTGTTTTTT.

V usage is TRBV5-1 and J usage is TRBJ1-1; 8 nucleotides align to TRBD1. Germline assignment: CDR1 SGHRS and CDR2 YFSETQ. J lost 4 bases, V lost 2 bases, and 4 bases had no gene match. The CDR3 spans 14 residues. The CDR3 sequence is CASSLQGVSTEAFF. CDR3 sequence (DNA): TGCGCCAGCAGCTTACAGGGGGTTAGCACTGAAGCTTTCTTT.

CDR3 in DNA: TGTGCCAGCAGCCCGGGACTAGCGGGAGTGGCAGATACGCAGTATTTT. It encodes CASSPGLAGVADTQYF. The V call is TRBV7-9, the J call TRBJ2-3; 14 bases map to TRBD2. Per the germline V gene, CDR1 is SEHNR and CDR2 is FQNEAQ (reference sequence). V gave up 5 bases and J gave up 4 bases; unmatched junction bases: 5. This CDR3 has 16 residues.

The chain couples TRBV25-1 to TRBJ1-6; D is unclear. Trimming stripped 1 base from V and 9 bases from J, with 10 bases between. The CDR3 extends over 14 amino acids. Germline values: CDR1 MGHDK, CDR2 SYGVNS. The CDR3 nucleotides are TGTGCCAGCAGTGAATCCGGTGATGCTTCACCCCTCCACTTT. Protein product: CASSESGDASPLHF.

The chain carries TRBV7-2 and TRBJ2-7; D gene unclear. This CDR3 has 14 residues. CDR1 is SGHTA, CDR2 FQGNSA, per germline. Trimming removed 1 base from V and 2 bases from J, with 9 bases in between. The chain's CDR3 is CASSLGHSTYEQYF. CDR3 sequence (DNA): TGTGCCAGCAGCTTAGGACATTCGACCTACGAGCAGTACTTC.

V and J are TRBV29-1 and TRBJ2-1; perhaps TRBD1 as D (5 bases). The V gene lost 4 bases and the J gene lost 0 bases, with 7 bases spanning the gap. Germline loops: CDR1 SQVTM, CDR2 ANQGSEA. The CDR3 loop spans 13 amino acids. The CDR3 is CSVGQISYNEQFF. The CDR3 region has the DNA TGCAGCGTTGGACAGATCTCCTACAATGAGCAGTTCTTC.